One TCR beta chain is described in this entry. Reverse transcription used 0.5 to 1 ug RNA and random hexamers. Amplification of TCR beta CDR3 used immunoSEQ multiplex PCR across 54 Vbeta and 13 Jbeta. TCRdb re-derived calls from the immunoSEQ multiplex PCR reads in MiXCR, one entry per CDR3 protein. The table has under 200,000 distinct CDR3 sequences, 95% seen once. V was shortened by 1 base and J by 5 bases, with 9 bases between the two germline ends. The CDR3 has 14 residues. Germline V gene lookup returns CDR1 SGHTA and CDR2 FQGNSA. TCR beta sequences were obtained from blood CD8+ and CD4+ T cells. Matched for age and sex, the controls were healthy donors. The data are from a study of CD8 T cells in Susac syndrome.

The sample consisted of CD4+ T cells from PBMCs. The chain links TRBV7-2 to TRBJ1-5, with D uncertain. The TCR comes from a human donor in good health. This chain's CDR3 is CASSLVGLHQPQHF. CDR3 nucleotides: TGTGCCAGCAGCTTAGTAGGGCTGCATCAGCCCCAGCATTTT.